This TCR beta chain derives from a study of early T cells in non-severe SARS-CoV-2 infection. This clonotype appeared many times. V lost 4 bases and J 1 base, leaving 7 bases between the germline ends. Per germline, CDR1 SGHAT and CDR2 FQNNGV. The CDR3 is made up of 13 amino acids. Each CDR3 protein gets one entry after TCRdb re-called the 5' RACE reads with MiXCR. Among roughly 100,000 distinct CDR3 sequences listed, around 14% were seen once. The sequence came from an adult who was a healthcare worker with PCR-confirmed SARS-CoV-2 infection or an uninfected control (not recorded which). The sample consisted of whole blood. V usage is TRBV11-2 and J usage is TRBJ2-5; D ambiguous. In DNA, the CDR3 is TGTGCCAGCAGCTCCAACCTCCAAGAGACCCAGTACTTC. Encoded protein: CASSSNLQETQYF.